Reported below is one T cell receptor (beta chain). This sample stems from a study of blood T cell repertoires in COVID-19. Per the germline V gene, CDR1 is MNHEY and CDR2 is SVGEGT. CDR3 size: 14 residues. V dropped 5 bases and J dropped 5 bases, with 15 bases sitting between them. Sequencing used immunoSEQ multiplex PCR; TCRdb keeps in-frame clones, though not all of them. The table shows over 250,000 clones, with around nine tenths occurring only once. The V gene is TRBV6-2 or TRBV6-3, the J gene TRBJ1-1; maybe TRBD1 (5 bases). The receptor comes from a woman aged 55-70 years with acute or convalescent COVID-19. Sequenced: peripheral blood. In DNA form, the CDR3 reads TGTGCCAGCAGTCTCTCCCCAGGGTTGACTGAAGCTTTCTTT. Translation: CASSLSPGLTEAFF.